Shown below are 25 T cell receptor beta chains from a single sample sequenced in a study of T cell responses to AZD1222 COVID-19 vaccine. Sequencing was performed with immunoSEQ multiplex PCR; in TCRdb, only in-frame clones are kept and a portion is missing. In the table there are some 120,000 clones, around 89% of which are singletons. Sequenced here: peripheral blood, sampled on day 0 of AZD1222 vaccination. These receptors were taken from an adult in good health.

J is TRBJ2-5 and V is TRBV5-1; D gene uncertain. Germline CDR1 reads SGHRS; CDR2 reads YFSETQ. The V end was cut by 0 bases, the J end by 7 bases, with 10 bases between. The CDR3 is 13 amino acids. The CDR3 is CASSLGTKGTQYF. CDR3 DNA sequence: TGCGCCAGCAGCTTGGGGACCAAGGGGACCCAGTACTTC.

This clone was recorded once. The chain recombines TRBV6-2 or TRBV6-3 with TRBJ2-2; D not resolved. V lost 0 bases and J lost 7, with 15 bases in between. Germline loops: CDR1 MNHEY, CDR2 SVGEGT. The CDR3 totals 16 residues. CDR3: CASSYSSAYRNGELFF. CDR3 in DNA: TGTGCCAGCAGTTACTCGAGCGCGTACCGAAACGGGGAGCTGTTTTTT.

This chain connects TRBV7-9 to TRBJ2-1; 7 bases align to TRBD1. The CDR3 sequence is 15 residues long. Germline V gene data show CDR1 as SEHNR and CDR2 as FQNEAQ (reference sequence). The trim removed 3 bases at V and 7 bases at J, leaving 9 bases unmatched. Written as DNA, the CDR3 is TGTGCCAGCAGCTTTGCGTACAGGGGAAGGAATGAGCAGTTCTTC. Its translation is CASSFAYRGRNEQFF.

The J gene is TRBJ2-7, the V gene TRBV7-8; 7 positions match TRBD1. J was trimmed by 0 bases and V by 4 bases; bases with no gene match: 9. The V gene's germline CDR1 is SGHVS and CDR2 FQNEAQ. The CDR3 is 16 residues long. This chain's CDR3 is CASSSTGQAYSYEQYF. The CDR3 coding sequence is TGTGCCAGCAGCTCCACCGGACAGGCCTACTCCTACGAGCAGTACTTC.

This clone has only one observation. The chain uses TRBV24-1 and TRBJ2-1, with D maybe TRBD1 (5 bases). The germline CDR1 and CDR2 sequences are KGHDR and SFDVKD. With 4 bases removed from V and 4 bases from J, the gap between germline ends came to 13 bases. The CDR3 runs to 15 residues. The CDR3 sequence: CATSDPQGRYNEQFF. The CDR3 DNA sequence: TGTGCCACCAGTGACCCCCAGGGTCGGTACAATGAGCAGTTCTTC.

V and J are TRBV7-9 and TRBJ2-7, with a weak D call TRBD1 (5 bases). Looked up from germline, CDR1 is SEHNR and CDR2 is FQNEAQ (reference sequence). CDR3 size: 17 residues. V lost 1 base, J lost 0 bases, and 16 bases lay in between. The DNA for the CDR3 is TGTGCCAGCAGCTTAGTGAGTTGGGGCGACGTCTCCTACGAGCAGTACTTC. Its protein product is CASSLVSWGDVSYEQYF.

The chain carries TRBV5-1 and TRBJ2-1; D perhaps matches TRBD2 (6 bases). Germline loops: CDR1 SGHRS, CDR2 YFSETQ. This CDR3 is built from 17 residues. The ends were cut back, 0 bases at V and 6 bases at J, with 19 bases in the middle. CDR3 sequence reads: CASSLVPPGTGSNEQFF. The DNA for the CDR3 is TGCGCCAGCAGCTTGGTCCCTCCCGGGACTGGATCCAATGAGCAGTTCTTC. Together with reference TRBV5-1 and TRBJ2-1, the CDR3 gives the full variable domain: KAGVTQTPRYLIKTRGQQVTLSCSPISGHRSVSWYQQTPGQGLQFLFEYFSETQRNKGNFPGRFSGRQFSNSRSEMNVSTLELGDSALYLCASSLVPPGTGSNEQFFGPGTRLTVL.

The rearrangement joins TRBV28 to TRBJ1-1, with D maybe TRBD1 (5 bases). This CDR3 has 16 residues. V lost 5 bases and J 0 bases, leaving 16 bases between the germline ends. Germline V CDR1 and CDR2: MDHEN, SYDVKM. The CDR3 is CASSRQLTRLNTEAFF. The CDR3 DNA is TGTGCCAGCAGTAGACAGCTCACTAGACTGAACACTGAAGCTTTCTTT.

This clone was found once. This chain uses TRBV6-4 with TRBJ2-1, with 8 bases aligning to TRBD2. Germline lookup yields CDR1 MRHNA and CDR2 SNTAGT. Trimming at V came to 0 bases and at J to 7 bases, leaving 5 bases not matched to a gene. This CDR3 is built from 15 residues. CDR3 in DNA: TGTGCCAGCAGTGACTCGGGCGGGAGGCGGAATGAGCAGTTCTTC. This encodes CASSDSGGRRNEQFF.

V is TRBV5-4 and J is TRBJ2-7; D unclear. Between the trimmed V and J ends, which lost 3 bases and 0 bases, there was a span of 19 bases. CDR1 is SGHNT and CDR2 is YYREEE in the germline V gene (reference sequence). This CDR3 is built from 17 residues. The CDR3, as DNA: TGTGCCAGCAGCTCTGTCCTGAGCACCTCCTTCTCCTACGAGCAGTACTTC. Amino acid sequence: CASSSVLSTSFSYEQYF.

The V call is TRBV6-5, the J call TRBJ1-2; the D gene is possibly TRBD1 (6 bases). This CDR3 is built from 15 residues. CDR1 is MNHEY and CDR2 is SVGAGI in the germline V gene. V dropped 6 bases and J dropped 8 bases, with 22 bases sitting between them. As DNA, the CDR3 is TGTGCCAGCAGCCTCCCTACAGGGTTTCTGGAAGGCTACACCTTC. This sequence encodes CASSLPTGFLEGYTF.

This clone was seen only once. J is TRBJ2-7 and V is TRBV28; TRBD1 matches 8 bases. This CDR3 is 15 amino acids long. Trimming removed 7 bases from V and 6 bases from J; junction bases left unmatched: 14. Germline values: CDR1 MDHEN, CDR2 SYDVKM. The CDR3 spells CASIPGGPERGEQYF. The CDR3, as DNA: TGTGCCAGCATTCCAGGGGGCCCGGAACGTGGCGAGCAGTACTTC.

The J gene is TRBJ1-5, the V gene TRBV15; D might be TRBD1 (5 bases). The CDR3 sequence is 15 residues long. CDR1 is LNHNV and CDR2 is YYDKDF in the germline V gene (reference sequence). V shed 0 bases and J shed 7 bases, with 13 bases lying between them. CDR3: CATSRDSVRGQPQHF. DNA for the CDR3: TGTGCCACCAGCAGAGATTCGGTTAGGGGACAGCCCCAGCATTTT.

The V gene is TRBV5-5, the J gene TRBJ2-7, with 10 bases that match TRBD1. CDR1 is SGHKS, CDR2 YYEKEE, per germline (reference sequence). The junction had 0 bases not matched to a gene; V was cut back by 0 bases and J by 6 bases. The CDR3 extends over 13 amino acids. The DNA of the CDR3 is TGTGCCAGCAGCTTGGGGACAGGGGGCGAGCAGTACTTC. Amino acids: CASSLGTGGEQYF. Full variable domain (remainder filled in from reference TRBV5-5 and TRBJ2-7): DAGVTQSPTHLIKTRGQQVTLRCSPISGHKSVSWYQQVLGQGPQFIFQYYEKEERGRGNFPDRFSARQFPNYSSELNVNALLLGDSALYLCASSLGTGGEQYFGPGTRLTVT.

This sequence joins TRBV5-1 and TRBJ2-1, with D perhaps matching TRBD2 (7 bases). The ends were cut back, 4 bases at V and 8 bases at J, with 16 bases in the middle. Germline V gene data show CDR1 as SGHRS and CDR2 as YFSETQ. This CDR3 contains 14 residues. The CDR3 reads CASSKGGGVDEQFF. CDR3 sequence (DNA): TGCGCCAGCAGCAAGGGAGGGGGAGTAGATGAGCAGTTCTTC.

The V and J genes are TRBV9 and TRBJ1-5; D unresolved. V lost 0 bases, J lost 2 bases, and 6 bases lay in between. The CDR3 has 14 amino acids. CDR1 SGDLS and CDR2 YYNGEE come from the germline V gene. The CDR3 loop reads CASSVASGNQPQHF. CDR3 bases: TGTGCCAGCAGCGTAGCTTCAGGCAATCAGCCCCAGCATTTT. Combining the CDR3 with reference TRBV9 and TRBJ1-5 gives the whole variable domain DSGVTQTPKHLITATGQRVTLRCSPRSGDLSVYWYQQSLDQGLQFLIQYYNGEERAKGNILERFSAQQFPDLHSELNLSSLELGDSALYFCASSVASGNQPQHFGDGTRLSIL.

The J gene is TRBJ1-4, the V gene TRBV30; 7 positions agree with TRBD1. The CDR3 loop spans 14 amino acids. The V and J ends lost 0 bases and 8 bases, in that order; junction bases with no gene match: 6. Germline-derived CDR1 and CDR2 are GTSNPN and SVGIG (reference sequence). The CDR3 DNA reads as TGTGCCTGGAGTGTAAGGTCGACAGGGGAAAAACTGTTTTTT. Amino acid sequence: CAWSVRSTGEKLFF.

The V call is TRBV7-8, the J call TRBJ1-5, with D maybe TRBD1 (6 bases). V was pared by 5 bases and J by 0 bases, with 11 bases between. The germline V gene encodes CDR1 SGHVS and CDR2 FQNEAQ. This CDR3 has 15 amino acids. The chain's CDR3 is CASSPGAHSNQPQHF. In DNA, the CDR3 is TGTGCCAGCAGCCCGGGGGCCCATAGCAATCAGCCCCAGCATTTT.

The CDR3, as DNA: TGTGCCAGCAGCTGGTCCCGCCACAGGCCTAATGAAAAACTGTTTTTT. This translates into CASSWSRHRPNEKLFF. The chain employs TRBV7-8 and TRBJ1-4; weak D call: TRBD1 (5 bases). There are 16 residues in the CDR3. In germline, CDR1 is SGHVS, CDR2 FQNEAQ. The V gene lost 4 bases and the J gene lost 3 bases, with 15 bases spanning the gap. The whole variable domain, filled in from reference TRBV7-8 and TRBJ1-4, reads GAGVSQSPRYKVAKRGQDVALRCDPISGHVSLFWYQQALGQGPEFLTYFQNEAQLDKSGLPSDRFFAERPEGSVSTLKIQRTQQEDSAVYLCASSWSRHRPNEKLFFGSGTQLSVL.

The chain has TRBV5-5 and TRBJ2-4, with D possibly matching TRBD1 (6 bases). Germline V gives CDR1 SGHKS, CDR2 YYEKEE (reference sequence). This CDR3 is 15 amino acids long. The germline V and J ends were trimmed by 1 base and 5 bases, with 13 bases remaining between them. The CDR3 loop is CASSLTGNQENIQYF. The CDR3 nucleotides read TGTGCCAGCAGCTTGACAGGGAATCAGGAAAACATTCAGTACTTC.

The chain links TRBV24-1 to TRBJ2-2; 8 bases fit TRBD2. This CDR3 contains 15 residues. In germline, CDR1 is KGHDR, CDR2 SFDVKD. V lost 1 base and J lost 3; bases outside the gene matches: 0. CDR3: CATSDLLADTGELFF. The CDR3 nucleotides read TGTGCCACCAGTGATTTACTAGCGGACACCGGGGAGCTGTTTTTT.

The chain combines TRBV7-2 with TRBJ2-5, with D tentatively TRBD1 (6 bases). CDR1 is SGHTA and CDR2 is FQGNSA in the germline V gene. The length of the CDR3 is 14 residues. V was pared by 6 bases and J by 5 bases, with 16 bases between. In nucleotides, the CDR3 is TGTGCCAGCAGTGAGACAGGTTCGGGGGAGACCCAGTACTTC. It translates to CASSETGSGETQYF.

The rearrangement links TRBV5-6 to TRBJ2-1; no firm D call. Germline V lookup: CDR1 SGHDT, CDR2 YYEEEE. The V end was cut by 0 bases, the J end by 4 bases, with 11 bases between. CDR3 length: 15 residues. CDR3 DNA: TGTGCCAGCAGCTTGGAGTTGTTGGGGTACAATGAGCAGTTCTTC. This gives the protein CASSLELLGYNEQFF.

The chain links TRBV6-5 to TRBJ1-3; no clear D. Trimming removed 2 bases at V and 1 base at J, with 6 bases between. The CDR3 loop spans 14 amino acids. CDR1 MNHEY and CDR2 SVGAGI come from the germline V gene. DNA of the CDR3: TGTGCCAGCAGTTACGATGGGTCTGGAAACACCATATATTTT. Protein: CASSYDGSGNTIYF.

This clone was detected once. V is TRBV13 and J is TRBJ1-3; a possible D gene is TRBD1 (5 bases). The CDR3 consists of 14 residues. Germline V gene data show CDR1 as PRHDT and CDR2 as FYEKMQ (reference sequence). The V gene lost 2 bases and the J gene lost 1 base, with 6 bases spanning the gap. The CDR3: CASSLPGSGNTIYF. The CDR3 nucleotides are TGTGCCAGCAGCTTACCAGGGTCTGGAAACACCATATATTTT.